The sequence of this TCR beta chain was determined in a study of blood T cell repertoires in COVID-19. The ends lost 5 bases at V and 4 bases at J; junction bases unmatched: 8. The CDR3 is 15 amino acids. Germline lookup yields CDR1 SGHTA and CDR2 FQGNSA. In the original processing: Amplification of reference gene primers was used by the study to estimate nucleated cell counts. TCRdb's table, derived via immunoSEQ multiplex PCR, lists solely in-frame clones and lacks some. For V, J and clone size, that table is used; D and trimming come from the DNA. The sample contains about 52,000 clones, roughly 91% of which appear only once.

This rearrangement joins TRBV7-2 to TRBJ2-1, with 7 bases lining up with TRBD1. Sample: peripheral blood. This TCR derives from a man older than 75 with active or convalescent COVID-19. CDR3 residues: CASSRLRDSYNEQFF. The CDR3 bases are TGTGCCAGCAGCCGCCTCCGGGACAGTTACAATGAGCAGTTCTTC. The full variable domain, completed using reference TRBV7-2 and TRBJ2-1, is GAGVSQSPSNKVTEKGKDVELRCDPISGHTALYWYRQSLGQGLEFLIYFQGNSAPDKSGLPSDRFSAERTGGSVSTLTIQRTQQEDSAVYLCASSRLRDSYNEQFFGPGTRLTVL.